Here is one T cell receptor (beta chain) with its context. Its antigen is unidentified. This sample stems from a study of CD8+ T cells in alopecia areata. Background on the study: Those patients who were treated received oral tofacitinib, which was given at 5 to 10 mg twice daily for moderate-to-severe alopecia areata. Tofacitinib exposure lasted 6 to 18 months, followed by 6 months off drug.

General study points: Possibly as an HLA-related effect, TCR sharing across patients appeared less clear than in mice. Association of baseline CD8+ expansion with response is uncertain owing to one nonresponder.

Treatment given: oral pan-JAK inhibitor, 5-10 mg twice daily. As the sequencing template, cDNA was produced by extracting RNA and reverse transcribing it. Profiled with immunoSEQ multiplex PCR; TCRdb holds only in-frame clones, not every one. The sample has a few hundred thousand clones, over 40% seen once. From germline, CDR1 is SGHTA and CDR2 FQGNSA. The V and J ends lost 7 bases and 3 bases respectively, with 5 bases between them. The CDR3 runs 11 residues. The receptor comes from a human donor with alopecia areata. The specimen comprised CD4+ T cells sorted from blood, sampled around week 37, from a patient treated with tofacitinib. The chain employs TRBV7-2 and TRBJ2-3; unclear D gene. The CDR3 sequence is CASTHTDTQYF. In DNA form, the CDR3 reads TGTGCCAGCACCCATACAGATACGCAGTATTTT. The complete variable domain, with remaining parts taken from reference TRBV7-2 and TRBJ2-3, reads GAGVSQSPSNKVTEKGKDVELRCDPISGHTALYWYRQSLGQGLEFLIYFQGNSAPDKSGLPSDRFSAERTGGSVSTLTIQRTQQEDSAVYLCASTHTDTQYFGPGTRLTVL.